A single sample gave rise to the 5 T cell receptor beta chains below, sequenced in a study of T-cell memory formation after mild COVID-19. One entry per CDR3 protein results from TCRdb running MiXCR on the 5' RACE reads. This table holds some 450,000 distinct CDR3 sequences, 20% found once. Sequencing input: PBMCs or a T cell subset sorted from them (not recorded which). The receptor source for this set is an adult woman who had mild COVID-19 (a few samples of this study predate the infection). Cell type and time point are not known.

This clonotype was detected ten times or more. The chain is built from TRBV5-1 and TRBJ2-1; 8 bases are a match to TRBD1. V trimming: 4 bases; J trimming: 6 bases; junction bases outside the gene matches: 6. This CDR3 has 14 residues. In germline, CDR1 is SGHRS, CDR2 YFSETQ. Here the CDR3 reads CASSLPDRVNEQFF. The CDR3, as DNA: TGCGCCAGCAGCCTCCCGGACAGGGTCAATGAGCAGTTCTTC.

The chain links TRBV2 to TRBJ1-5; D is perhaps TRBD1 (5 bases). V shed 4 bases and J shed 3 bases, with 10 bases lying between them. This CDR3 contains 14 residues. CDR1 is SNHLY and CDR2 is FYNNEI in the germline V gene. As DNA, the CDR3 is TGTGCCAGCAGTGGCCAGGGAGACAATCAGCCCCAGCATTTT. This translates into CASSGQGDNQPQHF.

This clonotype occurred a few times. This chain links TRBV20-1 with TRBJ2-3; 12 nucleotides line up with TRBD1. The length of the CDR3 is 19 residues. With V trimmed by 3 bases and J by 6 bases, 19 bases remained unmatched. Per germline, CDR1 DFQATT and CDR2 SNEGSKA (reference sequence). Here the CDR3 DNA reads TGCAGTGCTAGCCCCCGGGACAGGGGGCGGCTCCTGAGGCCGGATACGCAGTATTTT. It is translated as CSASPRDRGRLLRPDTQYF.

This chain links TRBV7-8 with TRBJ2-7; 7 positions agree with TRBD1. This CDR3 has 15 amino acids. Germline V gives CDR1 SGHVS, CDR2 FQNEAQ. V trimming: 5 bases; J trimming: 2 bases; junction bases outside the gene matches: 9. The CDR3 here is CASSQRRDRTYEQYF. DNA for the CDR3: TGTGCCAGCAGCCAGAGACGGGACAGAACCTACGAGCAGTACTTC.

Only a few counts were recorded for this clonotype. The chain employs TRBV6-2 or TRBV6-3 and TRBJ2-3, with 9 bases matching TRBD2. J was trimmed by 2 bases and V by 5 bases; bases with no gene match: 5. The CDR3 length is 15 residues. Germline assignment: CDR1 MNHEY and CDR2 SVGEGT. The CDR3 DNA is TGTGCCAGCAGTGGGTTAGCGGGAGTCACAGATACGCAGTATTTT. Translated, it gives CASSGLAGVTDTQYF.